This TCR beta chain was identified during a study of blood T cell repertoires in COVID-19. Study as a whole: The origin of the acute and convalescent COVID-19 samples was the United States, Italy and Spain. Sample material is recorded as cDNA or gDNA derived from T cells, B-cell-depleted T cells, or PBMCs.

Per the study methods: Nucleated cell counts were estimated from reference gene primer amplification. Assay: immunoSEQ multiplex PCR; the TCRdb copy retains only in-frame clones and omits some. V, J and clone size are those of that table, while D and trimming were read from the DNA. The sample yields roughly 39,000 clones, about 94% seen once. The trim removed 1 base at V and 2 bases at J, leaving 6 bases unmatched. This CDR3 is 16 amino acids long. Germline lookup yields CDR1 SGHTA and CDR2 FQGNSA. The sample taken for sequencing was peripheral blood. The V gene is TRBV7-2, the J gene TRBJ2-3; 7 nucleotides agree with TRBD2. The clonotype originates from a human donor with active COVID-19. The donor label of this sample is uncertain. CDR3 in DNA: TGTGCCAGCAGCTTAGTGGAGGGACTACTCACAGATACGCAGTATTTT. Translated: CASSLVEGLLTDTQYF.